A selection of T cell receptor beta chains follows, all from one sample in a study of blood T cell repertoires in COVID-19. Sequenced by immunoSEQ multiplex PCR; TCRdb stores in-frame clones only, minus some. Seen here are about 160,000 clones, approximately 83% observed once, and the top ten hold more than 7%. Sequencing input: peripheral blood. The receptors originated from a woman aged 80 or older with active or convalescent COVID-19. Each CDR3 is given with its conserved first and last residue. The order of the fields is J gene, D gene, CDR3 length, clone size, V gene, CDR3 DNA, CDR3 protein. The D gene is left open where the match is weak. Clone size is not always given. Where it is, it says once, few, many or a class for expanded clones.

TRBJ1-5,-,14,-,TRBV29-1,TGCAGCGTTGTCCTCGAGGGTGGCAATCAGCCCCAGCATTTT,CSVVLEGGNQPQHF
TRBJ2-7,-,12,-,TRBV2,TGTGCCAGCAGCCGGGTCCCCCACGAGCAGTACTTC,CASSRVPHEQYF
TRBJ2-7,TRBD1,16,-,TRBV7-2,TGTGCCAGCAGCTTAGTAGTCGGACAGGGATCAGCCGAGCAGTACTTC,CASSLVVGQGSAEQYF
TRBJ2-7,-,14,-,TRBV7-2,TGTGCCAGCAGCTTCGCGACAGGGACTTACGAGCAGTACTTC,CASSFATGTYEQYF
TRBJ2-7,TRBD1,14,-,TRBV7-9,TGTGCCAGCAGCCCACCACAGGGGGCCTACGAGCAGTACTTC,CASSPPQGAYEQYF
TRBJ2-5,TRBD2,16,-,TRBV6-5,TGTGCCAGCAGTTTTACTTTACTAGCGGGGCAAGAGACCCAGTACTTC,CASSFTLLAGQETQYF
TRBJ2-7,-,15,-,TRBV7-2,TGTGCCAGCAGCTTAGGTCCCTTACAGGCCTACGAGCAGTACTTC,CASSLGPLQAYEQYF
TRBJ2-7,-,13,-,TRBV7-3,TGTGCCAGCAGCCCCCAAACTAACTCGGAGCAGTACTTC,CASSPQTNSEQYF
TRBJ1-2,TRBD1,13,-,TRBV5-1,TGCGCCAGCAGCCTGGGACAGACCTATGGCTACACCTTC,CASSLGQTYGYTF
TRBJ2-1,TRBD1,15,-,TRBV10-1,TGCGCCAGCAGTGAGTTCCGGACAGGGGACAATGAGCAGTTCTTC,CASSEFRTGDNEQFF
TRBJ1-1,-,14,-,TRBV9,TGTGCCAGCAGCGAACGCCAGGGTTTCACTGAAGCTTTCTTT,CASSERQGFTEAFF
TRBJ1-5,-,15,-,TRBV18,TGTGCCAGCTCACCACCGGGGCACTCAGGACAGCCCCAGCATTTT,CASSPPGHSGQPQHF
TRBJ2-7,-,10,-,TRBV6-6,TGTGCCAGCATTCAGGACGAGCAGTACTTC,CASIQDEQYF
TRBJ1-1,-,14,-,TRBV29-1,TGCAGCGTCTGGTTACGAGAATTAAAATCTGAAGCTTTCTTT,CSVWLRELKSEAFF
TRBJ2-3,-,13,-,TRBV29-1,TGCAGCGTTGTGAGGGAAAGGACAGATACGCAGTATTTT,CSVVRERTDTQYF
TRBJ1-5,-,16,-,TRBV6-6,TGTGCCAGCAGTTACGTGCGGGTACAAGACGTCGGGGCCCAGCATTTT,CASSYVRVQDVGAQHF
TRBJ2-7,-,14,-,TRBV4-3,TGCGCCAGCAGCCAAGCCGCGGTGGGCTACGAGCAGTACTTC,CASSQAAVGYEQYF
TRBJ1-6,-,18,-,TRBV10-3,TGTGCCATCAGTGAAACCTCGTTTCAGCCAGGGATGAATTCACCCCTCCACTTT,CAISETSFQPGMNSPLHF
TRBJ1-3,-,16,-,TRBV18,TGTGCCAGCTCACCGCCCCTAGGGGCGTCTGGAAACACCATATATTTT,CASSPPLGASGNTIYF
TRBJ2-1,-,19,-,TRBV3-1/TRBV3-2,TGTGCCAGCAGCCAAGATCAGGGGGGTTCTATCTACCCAACCAATGAGCAGTTCTTC,CASSQDQGGSIYPTNEQFF
TRBJ2-3,TRBD2,17,-,TRBV4-3,TGCGCCAGCAGCCAAGTCGCATCTAGCGGCTTCACAGATACGCAGTATTTT,CASSQVASSGFTDTQYF
TRBJ1-2,-,14,-,TRBV5-1,TGCGCCAGCAGGGTCGGGAACTCTAACTATGGCTACACCTTC,CASRVGNSNYGYTF
TRBJ1-2,TRBD1,15,few,TRBV5-6,TGTGCCAGCAGCTCCTGGGACAGGTTCCCCTATGGCTACACCTTC,CASSSWDRFPYGYTF
TRBJ1-1,-,16,-,TRBV18,TGTGCCAGCTCACCCAGACGGCAGGATACGAACACTGAAGCTTTCTTT,CASSPRRQDTNTEAFF
TRBJ1-4,-,14,-,TRBV19,TGTGCCAGTACCACAGGGATTTCAAATGAAAAACTGTTTTTT,CASTTGISNEKLFF